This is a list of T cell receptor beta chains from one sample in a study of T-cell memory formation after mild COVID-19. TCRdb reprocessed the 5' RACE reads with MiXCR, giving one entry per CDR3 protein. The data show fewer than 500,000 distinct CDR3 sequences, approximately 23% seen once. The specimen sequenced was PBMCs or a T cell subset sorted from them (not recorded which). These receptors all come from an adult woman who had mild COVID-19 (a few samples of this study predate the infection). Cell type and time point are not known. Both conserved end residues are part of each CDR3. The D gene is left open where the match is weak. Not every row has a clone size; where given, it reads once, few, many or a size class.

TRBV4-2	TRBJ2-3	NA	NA	CASSQEVSTDTQYF	TGTGCCAGCAGCCAAGAAGTTAGCACAGATACGCAGTATTTT
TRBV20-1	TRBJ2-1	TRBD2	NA	CSARDQLAGNEQFF	TGCAGTGCTAGAGATCAACTAGCGGGCAATGAGCAGTTCTTC
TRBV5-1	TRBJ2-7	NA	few	CASSLEVSSYEQYF	TGCGCCAGCAGCTTGGAAGTAAGCTCCTACGAGCAGTACTTC
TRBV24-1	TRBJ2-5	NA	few	CATSDFPTQTQYF	TGTGCCACCAGTGATTTCCCGACCCAGACCCAGTACTTC
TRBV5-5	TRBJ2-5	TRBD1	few	CASSPDRGEETQYF	TGTGCCAGCAGCCCTGACAGGGGAGAAGAGACCCAGTACTTC
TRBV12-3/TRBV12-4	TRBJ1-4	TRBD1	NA	CASSLSTGNRGWEKLFF	TGTGCCAGCAGTTTATCGACAGGAAACAGGGGCTGGGAAAAACTGTTTTTT
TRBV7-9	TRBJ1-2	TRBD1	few	CASSPSSGTGNYGYTF	TGTGCCAGCAGCCCATCCTCCGGGACAGGGAACTATGGCTACACCTTC
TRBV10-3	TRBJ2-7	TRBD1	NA	CAIRGGASYEQYF	TGTGCCATCAGAGGGGGCGCCTCCTACGAGCAGTACTTC
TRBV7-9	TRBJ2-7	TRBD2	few	CASSLGDYLDEQYF	TGTGCCAGCAGCTTAGGGGACTATCTCGACGAGCAGTACTTC
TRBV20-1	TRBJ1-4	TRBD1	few	CSAGQGEWEKLFF	TGCAGTGCGGGTCAGGGGGAATGGGAAAAACTGTTTTTT
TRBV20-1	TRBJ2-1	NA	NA	CSAREGGGAPSGTYNEQFF	TGCAGTGCTAGAGAAGGGGGTGGGGCGCCTAGCGGCACCTACAATGAGCAGTTCTTC
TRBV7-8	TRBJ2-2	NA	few	CASSPWRLYTGELFF	TGTGCCAGCAGCCCCTGGCGACTTTACACCGGGGAGCTGTTTTTT
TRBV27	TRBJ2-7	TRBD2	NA	CASSFIAGGSHEQYF	TGTGCCAGCAGTTTCATAGCGGGAGGGAGTCATGAGCAGTACTTC
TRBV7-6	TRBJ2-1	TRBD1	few	CASTAGVTGGQEQFF	TGTGCCAGCACCGCCGGAGTGACAGGGGGTCAGGAGCAGTTCTTC
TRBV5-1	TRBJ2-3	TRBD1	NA	CASRPGQGTDTQYF	TGCGCCAGCAGACCGGGACAGGGTACAGATACGCAGTATTTT
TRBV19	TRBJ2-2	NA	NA	CASSELWTPGELFF	TGTGCCAGTAGTGAACTGTGGACCCCCGGGGAGCTGTTTTTT
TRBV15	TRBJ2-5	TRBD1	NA	CATSSSGQVFLAQYF	TGTGCCACCAGCAGTTCGGGACAGGTCTTTCTGGCCCAGTACTTC
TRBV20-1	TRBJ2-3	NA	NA	CSASSQDGTDTQYF	TGCAGTGCCTCTAGTCAGGACGGCACAGATACGCAGTATTTT
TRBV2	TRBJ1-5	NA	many	CAMGHLYDSNQPQHF	TGTGCCATGGGACACCTCTACGATAGCAATCAGCCCCAGCATTTT
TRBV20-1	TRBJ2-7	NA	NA	CSARERSGPYEQYF	TGCAGTGCTAGAGAGAGGAGCGGGCCCTACGAGCAGTACTTC
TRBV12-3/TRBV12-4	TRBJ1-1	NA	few	CASSPQGHLSAEAFF	TGTGCCAGCAGCCCACAGGGCCACCTTAGCGCTGAAGCTTTCTTT
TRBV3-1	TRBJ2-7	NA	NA	CASSRQLDSLYEQYF	TGTGCCAGCAGCCGACAACTGGACAGTCTCTACGAGCAGTACTTC
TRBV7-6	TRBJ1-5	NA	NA	CASSTGVGDQPQHF	TGTGCCAGCAGCACGGGGGTGGGGGATCAGCCCCAGCATTTT
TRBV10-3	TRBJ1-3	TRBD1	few	CAISEGTGGRAHSGNTIYF	TGTGCCATCAGTGAAGGGACAGGGGGCCGAGCTCACTCTGGAAACACCATATATTTT
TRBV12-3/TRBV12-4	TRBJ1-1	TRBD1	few	CASSLRAPGQGASTEAFF	TGTGCCAGCAGTTTACGGGCCCCGGGACAGGGGGCGAGCACTGAAGCTTTCTTT
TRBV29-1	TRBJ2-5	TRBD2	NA	CSVEAGLAGGWAQYF	TGCAGCGTTGAGGCGGGACTAGCGGGGGGGTGGGCCCAGTACTTC
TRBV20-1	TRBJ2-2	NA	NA	CSASMLTGELFF	TGCAGTGCTAGTATGCTAACCGGGGAGCTGTTTTTT
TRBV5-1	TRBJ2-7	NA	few	CASSPQGAPLYEQYF	TGCGCCAGCAGCCCACAGGGTGCCCCCCTCTACGAGCAGTACTTC
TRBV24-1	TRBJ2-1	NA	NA	CATSDLWSGNEQFF	TGTGCCACCAGTGATTTGTGGTCGGGCAATGAGCAGTTCTTC
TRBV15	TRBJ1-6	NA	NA	CATERDANSPLHF	TGTGCCACCGAGAGGGACGCAAATTCACCCCTCCACTTT
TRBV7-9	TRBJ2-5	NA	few	CASSLNGEETQYF	TGTGCCAGCAGCTTAAATGGTGAAGAGACCCAGTACTTC
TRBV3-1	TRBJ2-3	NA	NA	CASKRGSIRDTQYF	TGTGCCAGCAAAAGGGGGAGTATCAGAGATACGCAGTATTTT
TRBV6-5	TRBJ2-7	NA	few	CASSWGAPSSYEQYF	TGTGCCAGCAGTTGGGGGGCCCCCTCCTCCTACGAGCAGTACTTC
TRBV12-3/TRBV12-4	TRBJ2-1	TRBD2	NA	CASSFLTSGGRYEQFF	TGTGCCAGCAGTTTTTTGACTAGCGGGGGACGCTATGAGCAGTTCTTC
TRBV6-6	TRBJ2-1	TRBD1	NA	CASRPGTGKGNEQFF	TGTGCCAGCAGGCCGGGGACAGGGAAGGGCAATGAGCAGTTCTTC
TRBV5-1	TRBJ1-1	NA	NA	CASSLFPNRDSEAFF	TGCGCCAGCAGCTTGTTCCCAAACAGGGATAGTGAAGCTTTCTTT
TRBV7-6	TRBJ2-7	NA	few	CASSLNSRDGIGYEQYF	TGTGCCAGCAGCTTAAACTCTCGAGATGGAATCGGGTACGAGCAGTACTTC
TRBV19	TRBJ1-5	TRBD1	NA	CASTLGGQGLNQPQHF	TGTGCCAGTACTCTGGGGGGACAGGGCCTCAATCAGCCCCAGCATTTT
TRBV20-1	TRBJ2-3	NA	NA	CSAGPHTDTQYF	TGCAGTGCTGGACCCCACACAGATACGCAGTATTTT